This TCR beta chain was recorded in a study of CD8+CD57+ T cells in acquired aplastic anemia. The authors sequenced patients whose flow cytometry had shown CD8+CD57+ cell expansion. None of the patients had been given any therapy when their blood was sampled. CDR3 length: 13 residues. Germline-derived CDR1 and CDR2 are SNHLY and FYNNEI. The V end lost 5 bases, the J end lost 7 bases, and 9 bases lay between the germline ends. This clonotype was counted only a few times. Antigen specificity is unknown. Study-level results: Fewer than 35 shared CD8+ CDR3s appeared highly expressed within patients' immunodominant clones.

For CDR3 and TCR beta VDJ profiling, genomic DNA was the template used. TCRdb reanalysed the reads using MiXCR and keeps one entry per CDR3 protein. Of roughly 160,000 distinct CDR3 sequences detected, about 64% appear once; the ten largest clones hold 35% to 60%. The source of this sequence is a human donor with aplastic anemia. Sequences were obtained from sorted CD4+, CD8+, or CD8+CD57+ T cells (not recorded which) from PBMCs. The genes are TRBV2 and TRBJ1-6; the D is unclear. In DNA, the CDR3 is TGTGCCAGCAGTCCGGGGATCAATTCACCCCTCCACTTT. It specifies CASSPGINSPLHF.